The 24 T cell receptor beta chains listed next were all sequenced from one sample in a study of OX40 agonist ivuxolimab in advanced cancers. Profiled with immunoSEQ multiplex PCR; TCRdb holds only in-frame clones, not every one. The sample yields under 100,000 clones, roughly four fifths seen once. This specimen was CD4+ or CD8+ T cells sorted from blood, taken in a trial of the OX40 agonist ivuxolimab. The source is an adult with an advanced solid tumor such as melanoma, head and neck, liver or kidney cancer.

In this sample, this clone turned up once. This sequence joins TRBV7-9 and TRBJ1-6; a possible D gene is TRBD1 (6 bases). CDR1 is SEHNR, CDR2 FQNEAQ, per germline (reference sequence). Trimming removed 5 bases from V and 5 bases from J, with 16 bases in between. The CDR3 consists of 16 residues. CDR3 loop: CASSRGVDRDNSPLHF. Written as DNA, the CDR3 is TGTGCCAGCAGCCGCGGGGTGGACAGAGATAATTCACCCCTCCACTTT.

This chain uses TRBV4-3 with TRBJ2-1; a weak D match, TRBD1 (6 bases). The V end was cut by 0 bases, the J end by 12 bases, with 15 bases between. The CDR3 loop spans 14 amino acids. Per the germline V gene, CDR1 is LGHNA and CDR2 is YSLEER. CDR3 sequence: CASSQEGTPLGQFF. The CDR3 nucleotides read TGCGCCAGCAGCCAAGAAGGGACACCCCTGGGGCAGTTCTTC.

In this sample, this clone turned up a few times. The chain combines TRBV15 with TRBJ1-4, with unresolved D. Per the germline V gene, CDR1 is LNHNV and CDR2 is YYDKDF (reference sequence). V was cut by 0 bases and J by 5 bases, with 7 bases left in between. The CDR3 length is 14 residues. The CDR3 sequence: CATSRDGRNEKLFF. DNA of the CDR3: TGTGCCACCAGCAGAGATGGAAGAAATGAAAAACTGTTTTTT.

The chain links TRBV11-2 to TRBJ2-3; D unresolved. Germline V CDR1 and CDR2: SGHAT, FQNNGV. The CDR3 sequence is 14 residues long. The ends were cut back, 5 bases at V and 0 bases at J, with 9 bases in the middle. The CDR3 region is CASSTGASTDTQYF. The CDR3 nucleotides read TGTGCCAGCAGCACGGGTGCTAGCACAGATACGCAGTATTTT.

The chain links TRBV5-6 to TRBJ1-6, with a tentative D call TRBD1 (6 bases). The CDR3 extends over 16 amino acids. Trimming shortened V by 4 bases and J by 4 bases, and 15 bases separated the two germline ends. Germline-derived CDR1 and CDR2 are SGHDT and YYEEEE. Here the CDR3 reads CASSEGDGLYNSPLHF. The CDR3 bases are TGTGCCAGCAGCGAGGGGGACGGCCTTTATAATTCACCCCTCCACTTT.

The CDR3 loop is CASSPKPGRAGGSYEQYF. The CDR3 DNA reads as TGTGCCAGCAGCCCAAAGCCCGGGCGGGCGGGAGGTTCCTACGAGCAGTACTTC. V gene TRBV5-5 combines with J gene TRBJ2-7, with 8 bases identical to TRBD2. Unmatched junction bases numbered 16, after V lost 4 bases and J lost 1 base. This CDR3 is 18 amino acids long. CDR1 and CDR2 (germline): SGHKS, YYEKEE (reference sequence).

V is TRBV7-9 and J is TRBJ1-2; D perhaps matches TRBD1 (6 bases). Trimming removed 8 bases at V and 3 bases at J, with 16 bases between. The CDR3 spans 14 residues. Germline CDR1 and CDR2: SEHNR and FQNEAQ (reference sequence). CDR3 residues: CASLYVGGDYGYTF. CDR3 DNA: TGTGCCAGCTTGTACGTAGGGGGTGACTATGGCTACACCTTC. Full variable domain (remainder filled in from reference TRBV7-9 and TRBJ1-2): DTGVSQNPRHKITKRGQNVTFRCDPISEHNRLYWYRQTLGQGPEFLTYFQNEAQLEKSRLLSDRFSAERPKGSFSTLEIQRTEQGDSAMYLCASLYVGGDYGYTFGSGTRLTVV.

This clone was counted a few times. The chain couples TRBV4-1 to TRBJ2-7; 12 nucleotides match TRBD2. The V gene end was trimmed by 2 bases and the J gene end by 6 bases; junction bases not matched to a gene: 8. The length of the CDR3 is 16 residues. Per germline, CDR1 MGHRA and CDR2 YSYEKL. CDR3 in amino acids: CASSQTRLAGDGEQYF. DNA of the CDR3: TGCGCCAGCAGCCAAACTCGACTAGCGGGAGACGGCGAGCAGTACTTC.

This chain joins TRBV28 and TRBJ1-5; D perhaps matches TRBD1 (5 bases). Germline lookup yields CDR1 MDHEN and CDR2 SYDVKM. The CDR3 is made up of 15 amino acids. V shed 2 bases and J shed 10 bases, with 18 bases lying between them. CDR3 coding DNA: TGTGCCAGCAGTTTAACTACGGGGGGTTTTGGTCCCCAGCATTTT. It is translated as CASSLTTGGFGPQHF.

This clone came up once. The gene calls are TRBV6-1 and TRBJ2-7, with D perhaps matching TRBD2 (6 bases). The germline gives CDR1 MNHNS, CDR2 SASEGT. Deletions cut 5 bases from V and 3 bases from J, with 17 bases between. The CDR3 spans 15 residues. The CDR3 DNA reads TGTGCCAGCAGTCCTCAGTGGGGGGAGATCTACGAGCAGTACTTC. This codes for CASSPQWGEIYEQYF.

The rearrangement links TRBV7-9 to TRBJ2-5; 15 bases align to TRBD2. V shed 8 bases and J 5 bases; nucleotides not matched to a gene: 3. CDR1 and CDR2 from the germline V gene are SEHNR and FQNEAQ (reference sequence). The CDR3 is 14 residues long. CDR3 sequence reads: CASGLAGGRETQYF. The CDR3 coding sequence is TGTGCCAGCGGACTAGCGGGGGGGCGGGAGACCCAGTACTTC.

The CDR3 here is CASSFLVRGQSEQYF. CDR3 nucleotides: TGTGCCAGCAGTTTTCTGGTCCGAGGACAGAGCGAGCAGTACTTC. The V and J genes are TRBV28 and TRBJ2-7; D is possibly TRBD1 (6 bases). Trimming took off 3 bases at V and 6 bases at J, with 18 bases between the two ends. Germline assignment: CDR1 MDHEN and CDR2 SYDVKM. This CDR3 contains 15 residues.

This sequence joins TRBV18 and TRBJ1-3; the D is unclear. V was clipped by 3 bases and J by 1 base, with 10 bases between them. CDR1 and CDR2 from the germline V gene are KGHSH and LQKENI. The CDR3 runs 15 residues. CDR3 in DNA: TGTGCCAGCTCACCCCAGAGGGATTCTGGAAACACCATATATTTT. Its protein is CASSPQRDSGNTIYF.

CDR3 in amino acids: CASKSTNLYEQYF. The DNA of the CDR3 is TGTGCCAGCAAATCGACTAACCTCTACGAGCAGTACTTC. The chain is built from TRBV25-1 and TRBJ2-7; D might be TRBD2 (5 bases). Deletions cut 7 bases from V and 3 bases from J, with 13 bases between. The length of the CDR3 is 13 residues. Per the germline V gene, CDR1 is MGHDK and CDR2 is SYGVNS.

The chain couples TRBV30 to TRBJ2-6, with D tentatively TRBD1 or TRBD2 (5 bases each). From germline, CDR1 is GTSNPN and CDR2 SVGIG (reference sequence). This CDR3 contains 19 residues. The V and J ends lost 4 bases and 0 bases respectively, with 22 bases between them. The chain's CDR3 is CAWMGQPGPGVSGANVLTF. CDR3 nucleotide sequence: TGTGCCTGGATGGGGCAGCCGGGGCCCGGAGTCTCTGGGGCCAACGTCCTGACTTTC.

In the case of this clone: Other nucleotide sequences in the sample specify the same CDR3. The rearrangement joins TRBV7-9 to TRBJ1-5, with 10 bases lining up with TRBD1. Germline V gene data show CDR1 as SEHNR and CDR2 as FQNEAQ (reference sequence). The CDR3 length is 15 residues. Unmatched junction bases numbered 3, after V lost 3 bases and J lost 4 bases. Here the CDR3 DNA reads TGTGCCAGCAGCTTGACAGGGGGCACGAATCAGCCCCAGCATTTT. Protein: CASSLTGGTNQPQHF.

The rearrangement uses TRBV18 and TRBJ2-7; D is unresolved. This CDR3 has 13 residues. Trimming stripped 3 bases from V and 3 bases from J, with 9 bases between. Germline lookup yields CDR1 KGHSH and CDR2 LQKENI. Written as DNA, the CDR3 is TGTGCCAGCTCACCGATTTCGGACTACGAGCAGTACTTC. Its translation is CASSPISDYEQYF.

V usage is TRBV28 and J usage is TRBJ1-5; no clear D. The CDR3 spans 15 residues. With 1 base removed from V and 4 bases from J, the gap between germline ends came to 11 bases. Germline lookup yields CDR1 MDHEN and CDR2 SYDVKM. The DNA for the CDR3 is TGTGCCAGCAGTTTATCCTCAAAAGGGAATCAGCCCCAGCATTTT. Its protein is CASSLSSKGNQPQHF.

Written as DNA, the CDR3 is TGTGCCAGCAGCCGGGGGGGACTAGCCTGGGAGCTGTTTTTT. It yields the protein CASSRGGLAWELFF. The rearrangement joins TRBV11-2 to TRBJ2-2; TRBD2 matches at 9 bases. Trimming at V came to 5 bases and at J to 9 bases, leaving 7 bases not matched to a gene. The CDR3 is 14 residues long. CDR1 and CDR2 (germline): SGHAT, FQNNGV.

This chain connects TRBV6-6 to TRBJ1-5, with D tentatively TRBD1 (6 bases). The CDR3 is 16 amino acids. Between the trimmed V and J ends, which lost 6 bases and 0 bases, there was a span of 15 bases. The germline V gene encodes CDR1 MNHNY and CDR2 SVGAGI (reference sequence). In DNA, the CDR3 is TGTGCCAGCAGGGACAGACGAAAAGCTAGCAATCAGCCCCAGCATTTT. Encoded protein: CASRDRRKASNQPQHF.

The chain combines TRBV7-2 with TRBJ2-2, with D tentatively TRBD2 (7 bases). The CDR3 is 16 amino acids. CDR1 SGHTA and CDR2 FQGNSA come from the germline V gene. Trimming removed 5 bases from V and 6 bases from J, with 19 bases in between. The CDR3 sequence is CASSPRGGGMAGELFF. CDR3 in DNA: TGTGCCAGCAGCCCGAGGGGGGGAGGGATGGCCGGGGAGCTGTTTTTT.

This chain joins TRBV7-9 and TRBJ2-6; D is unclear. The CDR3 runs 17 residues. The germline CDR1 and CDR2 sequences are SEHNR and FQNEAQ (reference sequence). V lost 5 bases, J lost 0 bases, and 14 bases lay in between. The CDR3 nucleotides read TGTGCCAGCAGCCACAGCTTAGTCTCCTCTGGGGCCAACGTCCTGACTTTC. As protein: CASSHSLVSSGANVLTF.

CDR3 sequence: CASSLGGVFGYGYTF. For the CDR3, the DNA is TGTGCCAGCAGCTTAGGTGGGGTGTTTGGGTATGGCTACACCTTC. V gene TRBV11-3 combines with J gene TRBJ1-2; D is ambiguous. V was pared by 1 base and J by 5 bases, with 14 bases between. The CDR3 contains 15 residues. Germline V gene data show CDR1 as SGHNT and CDR2 as YENEEA. Using reference TRBV11-3 and TRBJ1-2 for the parts outside the CDR3, the full variable domain is EAGVVQSPRYKIIEKKQPVAFWCNPISGHNTLYWYLQNLGQGPELLIRYENEEAVDDSQLPKDRFSAERLKGVDSTLKIQPAELGDSAVYLCASSLGGVFGYGYTFGSGTRLTVV.

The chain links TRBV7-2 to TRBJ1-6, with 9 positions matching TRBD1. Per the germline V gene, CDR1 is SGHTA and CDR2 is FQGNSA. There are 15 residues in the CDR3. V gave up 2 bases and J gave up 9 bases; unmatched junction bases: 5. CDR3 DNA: TGTGCCAGCAGCTTACGTCAGGACAGGGGTTCACCCCTCCACTTT. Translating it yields CASSLRQDRGSPLHF.